One and the same sample provided the 28 T cell receptor beta chains below, sequenced in a study of T cell clones after liver transplantation. Repertoires were generated with immunoSEQ multiplex PCR, while TCRdb's copy carries only in-frame clones and drops some. In the table there are 93,000 or so clones, around 84% of which are singletons. Sequences were derived from CD4+ T cells from blood, sampled 45 to 50 months after liver transplant. Every receptor here comes from a human patient who received a liver transplant. Some T cells may be graft donor cells.

V and J are TRBV27 and TRBJ2-4; D is unclear. The ends were cut back, 1 base at V and 5 bases at J, with 12 bases in the middle. Per germline, CDR1 MNHEY and CDR2 SMNVEV (reference sequence). The CDR3 covers 15 residues. CDR3 loop: CASSLYRAGQNIQYF. CDR3 DNA: TGTGCCAGCAGTTTATATCGGGCAGGCCAAAACATTCAGTACTTC.

The chain couples TRBV7-2 to TRBJ1-2; D is unclear. Germline-derived CDR1 and CDR2 are SGHTA and FQGNSA. V was clipped by 4 bases and J by 2 bases, with 11 bases between them. This CDR3 is 14 amino acids long. The CDR3: CASSSQLGNYGYTF. DNA for the CDR3: TGTGCCAGCAGCTCGCAATTAGGAAACTATGGCTACACCTTC.

This chain links TRBV7-2 with TRBJ1-2; no reliable D call. The V and J ends lost 0 bases and 1 base respectively, with 9 bases between them. The CDR3 sequence is 15 residues long. CDR1 is SGHTA and CDR2 is FQGNSA in the germline V gene. CDR3 DNA: TGTGCCAGCAGCTTAGCGCGAAAGAGTAACTATGGCTACACCTTC. Its translation: CASSLARKSNYGYTF.

The CDR3 DNA sequence: TGTGCCAGCAGCCCACGACTAGGAACAGATACGCAGTATTTT. Translating gives CASSPRLGTDTQYF. The chain joins TRBV7-2 to TRBJ2-3; perhaps TRBD2 as D (6 bases). In germline, CDR1 is SGHTA, CDR2 FQGNSA. The ends were cut back, 5 bases at V and 3 bases at J, with 12 bases in the middle. The CDR3 covers 14 residues.

The V and J genes are TRBV5-8 and TRBJ1-1; D might be TRBD1 (5 bases). Germline V lookup: CDR1 SGHTS, CDR2 YDEGEE. The CDR3 runs to 14 residues. V was cut by 4 bases and J by 3 bases, with 13 bases left in between. The CDR3 sequence: CASSPRQYHTEAFF. CDR3 nucleotides: TGTGCCAGCAGCCCCCGACAGTACCACACTGAAGCTTTCTTT.

The V gene is TRBV5-1, the J gene TRBJ1-1; 11 nucleotides agree with TRBD1. Trimming cost V 5 bases and J 4 bases; bases outside gene matches: 4. This CDR3 region has 14 residues. Germline-derived CDR1 and CDR2 are SGHRS and YFSETQ. In DNA, the CDR3 is TGCGCCAGCAGTCCCGGGACAGGGGGCACTGAAGCTTTCTTT. Amino acid sequence: CASSPGTGGTEAFF.

The chain combines TRBV18 with TRBJ2-7, with D possibly TRBD2 on 6 matching bases. Germline V gives CDR1 KGHSH, CDR2 LQKENI. The V end was cut by 2 bases, the J end by 7 bases, with 18 bases between. CDR3 length: 15 amino acids. The CDR3 loop is CASSPGYGGESEQYF. DNA for the CDR3: TGTGCCAGCTCACCAGGGTATGGAGGGGAGAGTGAGCAGTACTTC.

V usage is TRBV5-5 and J usage is TRBJ1-6; no firm D call. CDR3 length: 15 amino acids. Trimming removed 1 base from V and 5 bases from J, with 10 bases in between. Germline assignment: CDR1 SGHKS and CDR2 YYEKEE (reference sequence). The CDR3 is CASSLSRENNSPLHF. The CDR3 DNA is TGTGCCAGCAGCTTGTCAAGGGAAAATAATTCACCCCTCCACTTT.

The rearrangement joins TRBV2 to TRBJ1-5; D is perhaps TRBD1 (6 bases). V was shortened by 1 base and J by 4 bases, with 17 bases between the two germline ends. Germline loops: CDR1 SNHLY, CDR2 FYNNEI. The CDR3 is made up of 17 amino acids. CDR3 sequence (DNA): TGTGCCAGCAGTGAAGGTTTGGCCAGGGGCAGTAATCAGCCCCAGCATTTT. It encodes CASSEGLARGSNQPQHF.

This chain joins TRBV5-1 and TRBJ1-2; the D is unclear. V was trimmed by 9 bases and J by 0 bases, leaving 15 bases between them. Germline CDR1 and CDR2: SGHRS and YFSETQ. The CDR3 sequence is 14 residues long. Here the CDR3 DNA reads TGCGCCACAAGAGCACAGCCAGCTAACTATGGCTACACCTTC. Encoded protein: CATRAQPANYGYTF.

This sequence joins TRBV7-2 and TRBJ2-1; TRBD2 agrees at 13 bases. Trimming cost V 2 bases and J 9 bases; bases outside gene matches: 4. Per germline, CDR1 SGHTA and CDR2 FQGNSA. CDR3 length equals 15 residues. CDR3 sequence (DNA): TGTGCCAGCAGCTTAAGGACTAGCGGGGGTAGTGAGCAGTTCTTC. This sequence encodes CASSLRTSGGSEQFF.

This chain uses TRBV5-1 with TRBJ2-2, with D possibly being TRBD1 (5 bases). Germline lookup yields CDR1 SGHRS and CDR2 YFSETQ. Trimming shortened V by 2 bases and J by 7 bases, and 15 bases separated the two germline ends. There are 15 residues in the CDR3. CDR3 in amino acids: CASSFSRAIDGELFF. The CDR3 DNA sequence: TGCGCCAGCAGCTTCAGCAGGGCGATCGACGGGGAGCTGTTTTTT.

This clone has only a few counts. Distinct nucleotide sequences in the sample also encode this CDR3. V usage is TRBV7-9 and J usage is TRBJ2-3; D unresolved. The CDR3 length is 13 residues. In germline, CDR1 is SEHNR, CDR2 FQNEAQ (reference sequence). V dropped 2 bases and J dropped 3 bases, with 6 bases sitting between them. The CDR3 DNA reads TGTGCCAGCAGCTTACTCAGTACAGATACGCAGTATTTT. Its translation is CASSLLSTDTQYF.

The chain uses TRBV7-3 and TRBJ1-1; D possibly corresponds to TRBD1 (6 bases). CDR3 length equals 14 residues. Germline CDR1 reads SGHTA; CDR2 reads FQGTGA. Between the trimmed V and J ends, which lost 2 bases and 5 bases, there was a span of 12 bases. CDR3: CASSLGPGTTEAFF. In DNA form, the CDR3 reads TGTGCCAGCAGCTTAGGTCCCGGGACAACTGAAGCTTTCTTT.

The chain employs TRBV19 and TRBJ2-3; 11 bases line up with TRBD2. Per germline, CDR1 LNHDA and CDR2 SQIVND (reference sequence). With 5 bases clipped from V and 12 bases from J, the junction kept 10 bases outside the gene matches. CDR3 size: 14 residues. CDR3 nucleotides: TGTGCCAGTAGTCCTAGGTTTAGCGGGGGGGCCCAGTATTTT. Translating it yields CASSPRFSGGAQYF.

This rearrangement joins TRBV6-5 to TRBJ2-6, with D unresolved. Germline CDR1 and CDR2: MNHEY and SVGAGI. Trimming stripped 6 bases from V and 2 bases from J, with 11 bases between. The CDR3 consists of 15 residues. CDR3 amino acids: CASSSGLAGANVLTF. CDR3 nucleotide sequence: TGTGCCAGCAGCTCCGGGTTGGCTGGGGCCAACGTCCTGACTTTC.

The chain joins TRBV7-3 to TRBJ2-3; 10 positions match TRBD2. The CDR3 runs 19 residues. CDR1 and CDR2 from the germline V gene are SGHTA and FQGTGA. J lost 6 bases, V lost 0 bases, and 15 bases had no gene match. DNA of the CDR3: TGTGCCAGCAGCTTAACGTTAGGGGAGCGGGAGGGACTTGTGGATACGCAGTATTTT. Its protein product is CASSLTLGEREGLVDTQYF.

The rearrangement links TRBV2 to TRBJ2-7; the match to TRBD1 covers 8 bases. Germline V lookup: CDR1 SNHLY, CDR2 FYNNEI. The CDR3 has 14 residues. J lost 4 bases, V lost 6 bases, and 8 bases had no gene match. CDR3 sequence: CASRLKDRDYEQYF. CDR3 DNA sequence: TGTGCCAGCAGGCTAAAGGACAGGGATTACGAGCAGTACTTC.

This chain links TRBV28 with TRBJ2-6; 10 bases are a match to TRBD2. Trimming at V came to 3 bases and at J to 3 bases, leaving 11 bases not matched to a gene. CDR3 length: 19 residues. Per germline, CDR1 MDHEN and CDR2 SYDVKM. CDR3 nucleotides: TGTGCCAGCAGTTTTAGCGGGGGGCCCGCAGGTGGTGGGGCCAACGTCCTGACTTTC. This translates into CASSFSGGPAGGGANVLTF.

This clone was counted ten times or more. The rearrangement links TRBV5-1 to TRBJ2-1, with D perhaps TRBD2 (6 bases). V was pared by 3 bases and J by 2 bases, with 9 bases between. The CDR3 contains 14 residues. Germline V gene lookup returns CDR1 SGHRS and CDR2 YFSETQ. The CDR3 DNA is TGCGCCAGCAGCTCGGGACTTCCCTACAATGAGCAGTTCTTC. Translation gives CASSSGLPYNEQFF. Together with reference TRBV5-1 and TRBJ2-1, the CDR3 gives the full variable domain: KAGVTQTPRYLIKTRGQQVTLSCSPISGHRSVSWYQQTPGQGLQFLFEYFSETQRNKGNFPGRFSGRQFSNSRSEMNVSTLELGDSALYLCASSSGLPYNEQFFGPGTRLTVL.

This chain connects TRBV18 to TRBJ2-5; 8 nucleotides line up with TRBD2. This CDR3 is 19 amino acids long. Losses at the gene ends were 3 bases for V and 0 bases for J; bases not matched to a gene: 15. Germline V gene sequence: CDR1 KGHSH, CDR2 LQKENI. The CDR3 nucleotides are TGTGCCAGCTCACCCCTCTCGAGGAAAATAGCGGGGAACCAAGAGACCCAGTACTTC. Translation: CASSPLSRKIAGNQETQYF.

DNA of the CDR3: TGTGCCAGCAGCTTAGGACAGAACTATGGCTACACCTTC. Translation gives CASSLGQNYGYTF. The rearrangement joins TRBV7-3 to TRBJ1-2; D is perhaps TRBD1 (6 bases). This CDR3 comprises 13 residues. Germline values: CDR1 SGHTA, CDR2 FQGTGA. V gave up 2 bases and J gave up 2 bases, with 6 bases separating them. The full variable domain, its missing parts supplied by reference TRBV7-3 and TRBJ1-2, is GAGVSQTPSNKVTEKGKYVELRCDPISGHTALYWYRQSLGQGPEFLIYFQGTGAADDSGLPNDRFFAVRPEGSVSTLKIQRTERGDSAVYLCASSLGQNYGYTFGSGTRLTVV.

This clone showed up just a few times. This chain connects TRBV29-1 to TRBJ2-3; 7 positions match TRBD1. V shed 4 bases and J 2 bases; nucleotides not matched to a gene: 6. Per the germline V gene, CDR1 is SQVTM and CDR2 is ANQGSEA. This CDR3 is built from 14 residues. The CDR3 DNA reads as TGCAGCGTTGGCCGGACAGGCCCCACAGATACGCAGTATTTT. It encodes CSVGRTGPTDTQYF.

V and J are TRBV2 and TRBJ2-5; 9 nucleotides line up with TRBD2. This CDR3 comprises 15 residues. From germline, CDR1 is SNHLY and CDR2 FYNNEI. After removal of 0 bases from V and 6 bases from J, the junction contained 5 bases not matched to a gene. DNA for the CDR3: TGTGCCAGCAGTGAAGCTAGCGGGAGTTCGAAGACCCAGTACTTC. This translates into CASSEASGSSKTQYF.

The chain uses TRBV9 and TRBJ1-1; D not resolved. V shed 1 base and J shed 6 bases, with 13 bases lying between them. The CDR3 runs 14 residues. CDR1 SGDLS and CDR2 YYNGEE come from the germline V gene. The CDR3 DNA follows: TGTGCCAGCAGCGTAAGGGCGGACCCCCCTGAAGCTTTCTTT. Translation gives CASSVRADPPEAFF.

This chain connects TRBV20-1 to TRBJ1-2, with D uncertain. The CDR3 consists of 11 residues. V was clipped by 5 bases and J by 6 bases, with 10 bases between them. The germline V gene encodes CDR1 DFQATT and CDR2 SNEGSKA (reference sequence). The CDR3: CSAPVHDGYTF. CDR3 DNA sequence: TGCAGTGCTCCGGTCCACGATGGCTACACCTTC.

The genes are TRBV18 and TRBJ2-5; TRBD2 might be the D (6 bases). Trimming took off 0 bases at V and 1 base at J, with 9 bases between the two ends. The CDR3 has 15 amino acids. Germline V gene lookup returns CDR1 KGHSH and CDR2 LQKENI. The CDR3 coding sequence is TGTGCCAGCTCACCACCAGCGGGTTTCCAAGAGACCCAGTACTTC. It is translated as CASSPPAGFQETQYF. Full variable domain (rest looked up from reference TRBV18 and TRBJ2-5): NAGVMQNPRHLVRRRGQEARLRCSPMKGHSHVYWYRQLPEEGLKFMVYLQKENIIDESGMPKERFSAEFPKEGPSILRIQQVVRGDSAAYFCASSPPAGFQETQYFGPGTRLLVL.

DNA for the CDR3: TGCAGCGTTGAGCCGGGACAGGAAGCTTTCTTT. Translation: CSVEPGQEAFF. This chain connects TRBV29-1 to TRBJ1-1, with TRBD1 matching 7 bases. CDR1 and CDR2 from the germline V gene are SQVTM and ANQGSEA. The length of the CDR3 is 11 residues. The V gene end was trimmed by 3 bases and the J gene end by 8 bases; junction bases not matched to a gene: 3.